This record concerns one TCR beta chain sequence. What it binds is unknown. The sequenced template was cDNA made from the entire isolated RNA. Clones were read by immunoSEQ multiplex PCR, and TCRdb kept only the in-frame ones, dropping some. The sample records around 600,000 clones, 9.5% to 15% being singletons. This sample is drawn from a study of beta chain features in type 1 diabetes. Donors underwent one heparinised blood draw, around 100 mL on average. Isolation of CD4+ naive, central memory, regulatory and stem cell-like memory cells was achieved by sorting via CD45RO/CCR7/CD25/CD127/CD95/CD27. Study results and limitations: Significant though moderate, a shortening of TCRB CDR3s appeared in all four CD4+ subsets of Type 1 diabetes patients. HLA effects on TCRB rearrangement stayed unresolved here. The similarity of naive, central memory and Treg TCRB repertoires appeared greater among patients than among healthy donors.

CDR1 and CDR2 (germline): MNHEY, SVGAGI. V was cut by 2 bases and J by 0 bases, with 10 bases left in between. This CDR3 is 15 amino acids long. The J gene is TRBJ1-1, the V gene TRBV6-5; unclear D gene. This sequence originates from a man aged 30-40 years with type 1 diabetes. The sample taken for sequencing was naive CD4+ T cells from blood. CDR3 in amino acids: CASSYSGALNTEAFF. The CDR3 DNA sequence: TGTGCCAGCAGTTACAGTGGCGCCTTGAACACTGAAGCTTTCTTT.